This is a list of T cell receptor beta chains from one sample in a study of synovial regulatory T cells in juvenile arthritis. Generated by immunoSEQ multiplex PCR, the TCRdb table keeps only in-frame clones and is missing some. Its clone listing holds just under 10,000 clones. The sequenced material came from Treg cells from blood. The receptor source for this set is a donor aged 2-30 years with juvenile idiopathic arthritis. Both conserved end residues are part of each CDR3. For some rows the clone size is stated as once, few or many, or as a class when expanded; others skip it.

j_gene	v_gene	abundance	CDR3aa
TRBJ1-5	TRBV28	-	CASSLWGQGAEQPQHF
TRBJ1-1	TRBV6-6	-	CASSYREKAFF
TRBJ2-5	TRBV28	-	CASTHGRDRGETQYF
TRBJ2-7	TRBV28	-	CASSLPPGVNYEQYF
TRBJ2-7	TRBV18	-	CASSPNRDPAWQYF
TRBJ2-1	TRBV27	-	CASSPAGGPYNEQFF
TRBJ2-7	TRBV5-4	-	CASSRRAGNEQYF
TRBJ2-7	TRBV20-1	-	CSARDMYEQYF
TRBJ2-1	TRBV19	-	CASSAQIQGESIF
TRBJ2-1	TRBV7-2	-	CASSLASLYNEQFF
TRBJ2-7	TRBV10-2	-	CASSDRQAYEQYF
TRBJ1-3	TRBV30	-	CAWSARGGPGNTIYF
TRBJ1-3	TRBV5-3	-	CASSDTIYF
TRBJ2-2	TRBV28	-	CASSLRDTWGTGELFF
TRBJ2-7	TRBV6-1	-	CASIGLAAPFPQYF
TRBJ1-2	TRBV29-1	-	CSVVTGGYGYTF
TRBJ2-1	TRBV9	-	CASSVGPGGAYNEQFF
TRBJ1-1	TRBV28	-	CASSLAGQGTTEAFF
TRBJ2-1	TRBV4-1	-	CASSQGLAGLYNEQFF
TRBJ2-2	TRBV19	-	CASRTRLAGTGELFF
TRBJ2-1	TRBV10-3	-	CAISEGWGLDVSEQFF
TRBJ1-6	TRBV14	-	CASSQATGYNSPLHF
TRBJ1-4	TRBV6-1	-	CASISGGAGEKLFF
TRBJ2-7	TRBV2	-	CASRAGTSVREQYF
TRBJ1-1	TRBV28	-	CASILLPGSGKTEAFF
TRBJ1-3	TRBV19	-	CASTSSSLGPGNTIYF
TRBJ1-2	TRBV5-1	-	CASSLGPREYYGYTF
TRBJ2-7	TRBV27	-	CASSGRGPREQYF
TRBJ2-1	TRBV10-1	-	CASSESSFGHNEQFF
TRBJ1-3	TRBV5-6	medium-sized	CASSLPDIGNTIYF
TRBJ2-1	TRBV4-2	-	CASSQDRPLAGGYNEQFF
TRBJ1-5	TRBV2	-	CASSGYRVGPQHF
TRBJ1-1	TRBV19	-	CASSIEGSLYTEAFF
TRBJ2-7	TRBV5-6	-	CASSLVGSSSYEQYF
TRBJ2-3	TRBV4-1	-	CASSQQLRQGYTDTQYF
TRBJ1-2	TRBV6-5	-	CASSRQGVNYGYTF
TRBJ1-4	TRBV2	-	CASSSRPELREKLFF
TRBJ2-2	TRBV28	-	CASSPRDYRARTGELFF
TRBJ2-1	TRBV7-6	-	CASSPLGVDEQFF
TRBJ2-7	TRBV18	-	CASSPRGVGDEQYF
TRBJ1-5	TRBV2	-	CASRGTGGNQPQHF
TRBJ2-1	TRBV5-6	-	CASRYRTSGRSVYNEQFF
TRBJ2-7	TRBV5-1	-	CASRKPGGGHEQYF
TRBJ1-1	TRBV5-4	-	CASSLFGGAEAFF
TRBJ1-1	TRBV2	-	CASSDSLGAFF
TRBJ1-5	TRBV5-8	-	CASSLAGGPGNQPQHF
TRBJ1-2	TRBV23-1	-	CASSHPPLPCGYTF
TRBJ2-3	TRBV18	-	CASSRRPTDTQYF
TRBJ2-1	TRBV2	-	CASSGQGRNEQFF
TRBJ2-7	TRBV6-1	-	CASSEAPGHEQYF